The 26 T cell receptor beta chains below come from one sample, sequenced in a study of T-cell memory formation after mild COVID-19. TCRdb reanalysed the 5' RACE reads using MiXCR and keeps one entry per CDR3 protein. This repertoire shows 550,000 to 700,000 distinct CDR3 sequences, approximately 19% found once; its top ten account for about 12%. Sequenced material: PBMCs or a T cell subset sorted from them (not recorded which). These receptors all come from an adult woman who had mild COVID-19 (a few samples of this study predate the infection). Cell type and time point are not known.

The chain joins TRBV5-1 to TRBJ2-3; D remains unclear. With 0 bases removed from V and 9 bases from J, the gap between germline ends came to 8 bases. This CDR3 is 12 amino acids long. Germline V gene lookup returns CDR1 SGHRS and CDR2 YFSETQ. DNA of the CDR3: TGCGCCAGCAGCTTGGATCGAAAGACGCAGTATTTT. Translating gives CASSLDRKTQYF.

In its sample, this clonotype was seen a few times. The chain employs TRBV10-3 and TRBJ2-5; possible D gene TRBD2, 6 bases. Germline assignment: CDR1 ENHRY and CDR2 SYGVKD. The germline V and J ends were trimmed by 7 bases and 5 bases, with 14 bases remaining between them. The CDR3 loop spans 13 amino acids. This CDR3 reads CAIKWGVGETQYF. The CDR3 DNA reads TGTGCCATCAAGTGGGGGGTCGGGGAGACCCAGTACTTC.

This clonotype has more than one count but fewer than ten. The V gene is TRBV30, the J gene TRBJ1-1; D perhaps matches TRBD1 (5 bases). Deletions cut 1 base from V and 3 bases from J, with 9 bases between. The CDR3 sequence is 13 residues long. The germline gives CDR1 GTSNPN, CDR2 SVGIG (reference sequence). This CDR3 reads CAWSAGGDTEAFF. Written as DNA, the CDR3 is TGTGCCTGGAGTGCTGGGGGAGACACTGAAGCTTTCTTT.

V and J are TRBV20-1 and TRBJ2-3, with D perhaps matching TRBD2 (6 bases). Germline lookup yields CDR1 DFQATT and CDR2 SNEGSKA (reference sequence). This CDR3 is built from 15 residues. V was pared by 6 bases and J by 2 bases, with 18 bases between. The CDR3 nucleotides read TGCAGTGCGCGGATAGCGGAGACGACCACAGATACGCAGTATTTT. Encoded protein: CSARIAETTTDTQYF.

This sequence joins TRBV14 and TRBJ1-2, with TRBD1 as a possible D gene (5 bases). This CDR3 has 15 residues. CDR1 and CDR2 from the germline V gene are SGHDN and FVKESK. The V end lost 0 bases, the J end lost 3 bases, and 11 bases lay between the germline ends. CDR3 nucleotides: TGTGCCAGCAGCCAAGATTGGAGGGACTACTATGGCTACACCTTC. Its translation is CASSQDWRDYYGYTF.

The chain employs TRBV29-1 and TRBJ2-3, with a weak D call TRBD1 (6 bases). Germline V CDR1 and CDR2: SQVTM, ANQGSEA. The ends were cut back, 4 bases at V and 14 bases at J, with 19 bases in the middle. The CDR3 contains 12 residues. CDR3 residues: CSVGEGDAARYF. In DNA, the CDR3 is TGCAGCGTTGGCGAGGGGGACGCAGCTCGGTATTTT.

This clonotype showed up many times. The genes are TRBV5-1 and TRBJ1-6; D is unclear. V lost 1 base, J lost 9 bases, and 11 bases lay in between. CDR1 SGHRS and CDR2 YFSETQ come from the germline V gene. The CDR3 loop spans 14 amino acids. The CDR3 nucleotides read TGCGCCAGCAGCTTGAGCAGTGGGAGTTCACCCCTCCACTTT. Its protein is CASSLSSGSSPLHF.

The V gene is TRBV7-2, the J gene TRBJ2-1; the match to TRBD2 covers 11 bases. The CDR3 sequence is 17 residues long. After removal of 8 bases from V and 7 bases from J, the junction contained 16 bases not matched to a gene. Germline CDR1 and CDR2: SGHTA and FQGNSA. DNA of the CDR3: TGTGCCAGCGTGCCACAGGGGGTTAGCGGGAGGGTAAATGAGCAGTTCTTC. This encodes CASVPQGVSGRVNEQFF.

This chain links TRBV4-2 with TRBJ2-7, with TRBD2 matching 9 bases. With V trimmed by 4 bases and J by 4 bases, 5 bases remained unmatched. The V gene's germline CDR1 is LGHNA and CDR2 YNFKEQ. The CDR3 runs 14 residues. This chain's CDR3 is CASSPSAGGYEQYF. The CDR3 DNA reads TGTGCCAGCAGCCCCTCGGCGGGAGGGTACGAGCAGTACTTC.

The chain carries TRBV4-2 and TRBJ2-1; a possible D gene is TRBD1 (6 bases). Trimming took off 4 bases at V and 6 bases at J, with 13 bases between the two ends. The CDR3 length is 14 residues. CDR1 is LGHNA, CDR2 YNFKEQ, per germline. The CDR3 DNA follows: TGTGCCAGCAGCCGTGGTACAGGGTTCAATGAGCAGTTCTTC. It specifies CASSRGTGFNEQFF.

V gene TRBV11-2 combines with J gene TRBJ2-2; 7 bases align to TRBD1. Unmatched junction bases numbered 9, after V lost 1 base and J lost 7 bases. The CDR3 is made up of 16 amino acids. Germline loops: CDR1 SGHAT, CDR2 FQNNGV. The CDR3 loop reads CASSLARGPGGGELFF. Written as DNA, the CDR3 is TGTGCCAGCAGCTTAGCGAGGGGGCCCGGTGGCGGGGAGCTGTTTTTT.

This clonotype was seen more than once but under ten times. The V and J genes are TRBV21-1 and TRBJ2-7. TRBV21-1 is an annotated pseudogene. CDR3 length equals 15 residues. The CDR3 DNA reads as TGTGCCAGCAGCAAACTTGCCAGTAACCCCTACGAGCAGTACTTC. This translates into CASSKLASNPYEQYF.

This clonotype was picked up a small number of times. The gene calls are TRBV14 and TRBJ2-7; D is undetermined. V lost 0 bases to trimming and J lost 6 bases, with 18 bases between them. In germline, CDR1 is SGHDN, CDR2 FVKESK. This CDR3 contains 16 residues. CDR3 protein: CASSQEPETYLSEQYF. The DNA of the CDR3 is TGTGCCAGCAGCCAAGAGCCCGAAACTTACCTCAGCGAGCAGTACTTC.

This clonotype was seen a few times. This chain joins TRBV29-1 and TRBJ1-2; D may be TRBD1 (5 bases). CDR1 is SQVTM, CDR2 ANQGSEA, per germline. This CDR3 contains 12 residues. V gave up 1 base and J gave up 7 bases, with 10 bases separating them. This CDR3 reads CSVEAGEGGYTF. CDR3 DNA: TGCAGCGTTGAAGCGGGGGAGGGTGGCTACACCTTC.

This clonotype appeared a few times. The rearrangement links TRBV7-8 to TRBJ2-5; 7 positions match TRBD2. Germline V gene sequence: CDR1 SGHVS, CDR2 FQNEAQ. V lost 0 bases, J lost 5 bases, and 9 bases stayed unmatched. The CDR3 spans 16 residues. The CDR3, as DNA: TGTGCCAGCAGCTTAGCTGAACTAGCGCGGTTGGAGACCCAGTACTTC. It codes for CASSLAELARLETQYF.

This clonotype was seen a few times. In DNA, the CDR3 is TGTGCCAGCAGCTCGACTAGCGGGCGGAGCTGGAATGAGCAGTTCTTC. This encodes CASSSTSGRSWNEQFF. V is TRBV9 and J is TRBJ2-1; TRBD2 agrees at 10 bases. The CDR3 extends over 16 amino acids. CDR1 is SGDLS, CDR2 YYNGEE, per germline. Trimming removed 4 bases from V and 7 bases from J; junction bases left unmatched: 11.

To note about this clonotype: At one boundary the junction diverges from the germline segment, which might be a read error. This rearrangement joins TRBV7-2 to TRBJ2-7; D possibly uses TRBD1 or TRBD2 (5 bases each). The CDR3 runs to 16 residues. Germline V gene sequence: CDR1 SGHTA, CDR2 FQGNSA. CDR3: CASSPPGTRDNSPLHF. The DNA for the CDR3 is TGTGCCAGCAGCCCCCCCGGGACGCGAGATAATTCACCCCTCCACTTC.

The rearrangement links TRBV29-1 to TRBJ2-7; D could derive from TRBD1 or TRBD2 (5 bases each). The CDR3 extends over 14 amino acids. The germline CDR1 and CDR2 sequences are SQVTM and ANQGSEA. V gave up 7 bases and J gave up 7 bases, with 23 bases separating them. The CDR3 sequence is CSATLPGRFIEQYF. The CDR3 DNA reads as TGCAGCGCAACCCTTCCGGGACGTTTTATAGAGCAGTACTTC.

This chain connects TRBV20-1 to TRBJ2-7, with D hard to call. Germline assignment: CDR1 DFQATT and CDR2 SNEGSKA (reference sequence). The V and J ends lost 1 base and 2 bases respectively, with 12 bases between them. The CDR3 is 14 amino acids. The CDR3 nucleotides read TGCAGTGCTAGAGTCCCCGGGTCCGCCTACGAGCAGTACTTC. This encodes CSARVPGSAYEQYF.

In its sample, this clonotype was seen a few times. The V gene is TRBV15, the J gene TRBJ2-2; 7 bases line up with TRBD1. CDR3 length: 17 residues. With V trimmed by 0 bases and J by 0 bases, 4 bases remained unmatched. Germline-derived CDR1 and CDR2 are LNHNV and YYDKDF (reference sequence). The CDR3 nucleotides read TGTGCCACCAGCAGAGATCCCGGGACAGCGAACACCGGGGAGCTGTTTTTT. It is translated as CATSRDPGTANTGELFF.

This clonotype was observed a handful of times. This chain connects TRBV25-1 to TRBJ2-3; a weak D match, TRBD2 (6 bases). Trimming shortened V by 1 base and J by 5 bases, and 13 bases separated the two germline ends. The CDR3 is made up of 15 amino acids. Germline V gives CDR1 MGHDK, CDR2 SYGVNS. In DNA, the CDR3 is TGTGCCAGCAGTGAATTAGGAGGGGAGAAAGATACGCAGTATTTT. Protein: CASSELGGEKDTQYF.

This clonotype was picked up one time. V is TRBV15 and J is TRBJ1-6; D not resolved. This CDR3 has 12 amino acids. The V gene's germline CDR1 is LNHNV and CDR2 YYDKDF (reference sequence). V shed 6 bases and J shed 8 bases, with 8 bases lying between them. CDR3 sequence (DNA): TGTGCCACCAGGGAAACCTATTCACCCCTCCACTTT. Protein product: CATRETYSPLHF.

This clonotype has at least ten counts. The chain recombines TRBV29-1 with TRBJ1-1; D might be TRBD1 (6 bases). The CDR3 totals 15 residues. Deletions cut 1 base from V and 4 bases from J, with 16 bases between. Germline loops: CDR1 SQVTM, CDR2 ANQGSEA. CDR3 sequence: CSVEGGLGGGTEAFF. CDR3 DNA: TGCAGCGTTGAAGGGGGTCTTGGAGGGGGCACTGAAGCTTTCTTT.

The chain employs TRBV29-1 and TRBJ2-1; a possible D gene is TRBD2 (6 bases). The CDR3 is made up of 16 amino acids. Germline V gives CDR1 SQVTM, CDR2 ANQGSEA. V was cut by 5 bases and J by 0 bases, with 17 bases left in between. CDR3 nucleotides: TGCAGCGTTCAGAGGATGGGAGGCCCCTCCTACAATGAGCAGTTCTTC. Translation: CSVQRMGGPSYNEQFF.

CDR3 DNA: TGTGCCAGCAGTCCTCGGACTAGCGGGATAGAGAGGGATACGCAGTATTTT. This encodes CASSPRTSGIERDTQYF. The rearrangement uses TRBV6-2 or TRBV6-3 and TRBJ2-3; 12 positions agree with TRBD2. Germline-derived CDR1 and CDR2 are MNHEY and SVGEGT. J was trimmed by 6 bases and V by 5 bases; bases with no gene match: 12. The CDR3 consists of 17 residues.

This clonotype occurred many times. V gene TRBV10-3 combines with J gene TRBJ2-7, with D unresolved. The germline V and J ends were trimmed by 2 bases and 6 bases, with 8 bases remaining between them. CDR3 length: 12 residues. Germline V gene data show CDR1 as ENHRY and CDR2 as SYGVKD. The chain's CDR3 is CAISEQVPEQYF. In nucleotides, the CDR3 is TGTGCCATCAGTGAGCAGGTTCCCGAGCAGTACTTC.